This entry concerns a single TCR beta chain. Its antigen is unidentified. Clones were sequenced by immunoSEQ multiplex PCR, and TCRdb holds only the in-frame ones, with some missing. The sample lists 100,000 to 150,000 clones, more than 80% occurring once. Collection occurred without any documented infections or immune events in donors. These data originate in a study of identifying expanded T cells in peripheral blood. Study results and limitations: Clone count variance between approximately 2-week samples rose with total template count. Differentially abundant clones: around 1.2 between replicates, about 16 at two to three weeks, less than 25 at four.

The sample was blood. The receptor was derived from a person aged 18 to 70 in good health.

Written as DNA, the CDR3 is TGCGCCAGCAGCTTCGGTACAGGGGTCGGATTTTTCTTT. Translated, it gives CASSFGTGVGFFF. The chain has TRBV5-1 and TRBJ1-1, with 7 positions matching TRBD1. The CDR3 consists of 13 residues. With 2 bases clipped from V and 13 bases from J, the junction kept 11 bases outside the gene matches. Germline V gives CDR1 SGHRS, CDR2 YFSETQ.